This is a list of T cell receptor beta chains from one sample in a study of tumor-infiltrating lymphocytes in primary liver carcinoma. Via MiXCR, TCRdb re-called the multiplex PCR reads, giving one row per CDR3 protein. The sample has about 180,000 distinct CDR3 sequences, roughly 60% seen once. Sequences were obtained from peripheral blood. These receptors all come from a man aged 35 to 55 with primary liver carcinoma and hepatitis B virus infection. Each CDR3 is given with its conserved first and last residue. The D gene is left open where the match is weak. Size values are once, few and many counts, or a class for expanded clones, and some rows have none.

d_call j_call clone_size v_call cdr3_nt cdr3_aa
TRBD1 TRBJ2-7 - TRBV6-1 TGTGCCAGCAGGACCGGGACAGGGCAGTACGAGCAGTACTTC CASRTGTGQYEQYF
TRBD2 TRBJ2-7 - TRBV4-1 TGCGCCAGCAGCCTGGGACTAGCGGGGCCGTCTTCTACCGACGAGCAGTACTTC CASSLGLAGPSSTDEQYF
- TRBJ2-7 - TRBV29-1 TGCAGCGTTGTTGGTTCTTCCTACGAGCTGTACTTC CSVVGSSYELYF
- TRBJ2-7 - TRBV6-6 TGTGCCAGCAGCATCGGACGGTACTACGAGCAGTACTTC CASSIGRYYEQYF
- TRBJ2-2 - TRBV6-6 TGTGCCAGCAGTTACACCGTAGGGACCGGGGAGCTGTTTTTT CASSYTVGTGELFF
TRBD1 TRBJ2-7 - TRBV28 TGTGCCAGCAGCCGACCGGGACAGGCCTTGGACTTC CASSRPGQALDF
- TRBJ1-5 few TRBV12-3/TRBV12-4 TGTGCCAGCAGTTTAAGGCAGGGTGAACAGCCCCAGCATTTT CASSLRQGEQPQHF
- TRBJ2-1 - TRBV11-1 TGTGCCAGCAGCTTAAGAGATCTAAGGGATGAGCAGTTCTTC CASSLRDLRDEQFF
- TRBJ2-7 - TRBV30 TGTGCCGGGACTGGCGGATACGAGCAGTACTTC CAGTGGYEQYF
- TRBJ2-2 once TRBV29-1 TGCAGCGTTGACCAAGGGATCGGGGAGCTGTCTTTT CSVDQGIGELSF
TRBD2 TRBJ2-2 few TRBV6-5 TGTGCCAGCAGGGCAGGGGGACTAGCGGGAAACACCGGGGAGCTGTTTTTT CASRAGGLAGNTGELFF
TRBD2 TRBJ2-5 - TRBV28 TGTGCCAGCAGTTTACCTAGCGGGAGGCAAGAGACCCAGTACTTC CASSLPSGRQETQYF
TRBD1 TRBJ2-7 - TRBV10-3 TGTGCCATCGGGGACAGGGGGCAATCCGAGCAGTACTTC CAIGDRGQSEQYF
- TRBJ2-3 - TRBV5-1 TGCGCCAGCAGCTCCGTGAGGGGCGGGACCACAGATACGCAGTATTTT CASSSVRGGTTDTQYF
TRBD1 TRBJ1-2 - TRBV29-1 TGCAGCGTTGAAGGCGGGACAGCCAAGTTGTTGGGCTACATCTTC CSVEGGTAKLLGYIF
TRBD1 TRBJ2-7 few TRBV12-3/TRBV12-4 TGTGCCAGCAGGGGGGACAGCTCCTACGAGCAGTACTTC CASRGDSSYEQYF
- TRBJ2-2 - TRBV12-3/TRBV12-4 TGTGCCAGCAGCCTAAATGGACTGCTCGGCGGGGAGCTGTTTTTT CASSLNGLLGGELFF
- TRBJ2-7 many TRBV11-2 TGTGCCAGCACCGGACGGAGAGTGGGCTACGAGCAGTACTTC CASTGRRVGYEQYF
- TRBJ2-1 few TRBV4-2 TGTGCCAGCAGCCAAGATCGCACTCCTTACAATGAGCAGTTCTTC CASSQDRTPYNEQFF
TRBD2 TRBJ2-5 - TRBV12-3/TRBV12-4 TGTGCCAGCAATCCGGGGGGACTAGCGGGACCCCAAGAGACCCAGTACTTC CASNPGGLAGPQETQYF
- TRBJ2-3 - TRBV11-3 TGTGCCAGTAGCTCGCCACGGGATACATATACGCAGTATTTT CASSSPRDTYTQYF
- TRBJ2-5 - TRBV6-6 TGTGCCAGCAGTTCCAGACACAAGACCCAGTACTTC CASSSRHKTQYF
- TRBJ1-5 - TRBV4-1 TGCGCCAGCAGCCAACGGATTCTAGTTCAACAGCCCCAGCATTTT CASSQRILVQQPQHF
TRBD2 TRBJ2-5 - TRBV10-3 TGTGCCATCAGCGGGACGGATCCTAGCGGGAAGGAGACCCAGTACTTC CAISGTDPSGKETQYF
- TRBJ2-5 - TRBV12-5 TGTGCTAGTACCAGGGGGGGAGAGACCCAGTACTTC CASTRGGETQYF
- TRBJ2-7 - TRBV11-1 TGTGCCAGCAGCCGGCAGGTTGCCTATGAGCGGTACTTC CASSRQVAYERYF
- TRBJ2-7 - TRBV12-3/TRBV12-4 TGTGCCAGCAGTTTAGGGCGATCCCACCAAGAAGACGAGCAGTACTTC CASSLGRSHQEDEQYF
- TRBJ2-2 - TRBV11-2 TGTGCCAGCAGCTTAGTGCTGGCGGGGGAGCTGTTTTTT CASSLVLAGELFF
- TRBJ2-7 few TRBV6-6 TGTGCCAGCAGTTACGGAGGGACGGGAGAGCAGTACTTC CASSYGGTGEQYF
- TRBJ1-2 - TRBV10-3 TGTGCCATCAGTGAGAAGGGGATGGACTATGGCTACACCTTC CAISEKGMDYGYTF
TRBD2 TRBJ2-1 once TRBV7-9 TGTGCCAGCAGCCAACTAGCGGGAGGGCGGAATGAACAGTTCTTC CASSQLAGGRNEQFF
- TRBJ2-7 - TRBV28 TGTGCCAGCACCCAAAACTACGAGCAGTACTTC CASTQNYEQYF
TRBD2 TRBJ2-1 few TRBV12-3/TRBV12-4 TGTGCCAGCAGCCGACTAGCGGGAATGGATGAGCAGTTCTTC CASSRLAGMDEQFF
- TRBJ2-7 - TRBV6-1 TGTGCCAGCACCAGGGGGGACGGACCCTACGAGCAGTACTTC CASTRGDGPYEQYF
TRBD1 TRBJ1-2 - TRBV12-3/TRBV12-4 TGTGCCACCCCTAAAGTCAGGGGGCGGGGTAACTATGGCTACACCTTC CATPKVRGRGNYGYTF
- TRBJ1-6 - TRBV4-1 TGCGCCAGCAGCCAATCCAGCAACTCCTATAATTCACCCTTCCACTTT CASSQSSNSYNSPFHF
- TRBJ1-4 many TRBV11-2 TGTGCCAGCAGCCCGTGGGGAGAAAAACTGTTTTTT CASSPWGEKLFF
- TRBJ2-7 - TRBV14 TGTGCCAGCAGCGTGGGTAGGGAGCAGTACTTC CASSVGREQYF
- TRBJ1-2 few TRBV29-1 TGCAGCGTTGGTGAGGGGGAAGGTGGCTACACCTTC CSVGEGEGGYTF
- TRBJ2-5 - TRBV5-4 TGTGCCAGCAGCTTGGCCGGGAAAAAGGTTCAAGAGACCCAGTACTTC CASSLAGKKVQETQYF
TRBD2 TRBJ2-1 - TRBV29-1 TGCAGCGGAGGGACTAGCGGGGGTGATAAGCAGTTCTTC CSGGTSGGDKQFF
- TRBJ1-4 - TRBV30 TGTGCATCAAGCCCTCTCACGACGACAAGCAGTGAAAAACTGTTTTTT CASSPLTTTSSEKLFF
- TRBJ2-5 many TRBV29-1 TGCAGCGCCCCAGGGGACGATCTGCGAGGGGCCCAGTACTTC CSAPGDDLRGAQYF
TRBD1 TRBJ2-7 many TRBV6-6 TGTGCCAGCAGTTACTCTCCTGGGCAGGGGGTCGGGTACGAGCAGTACTTC CASSYSPGQGVGYEQYF
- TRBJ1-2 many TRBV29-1 TGCAGCGTTGATGCCAACTATGGCTACACCTTC CSVDANYGYTF
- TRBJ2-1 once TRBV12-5 TGTGCTAGTGATTTGTCAGTGGGGAATGAACAGTTCTTC CASDLSVGNEQFF
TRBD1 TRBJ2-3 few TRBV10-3 TGTGCCATCTCGACAGGGACCACAGATACGCAGTATTTT CAISTGTTDTQYF
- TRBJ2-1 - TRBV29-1 TGCAGCGTTGCTGGGGGGCTTGATGAGCAGTTCTTC CSVAGGLDEQFF
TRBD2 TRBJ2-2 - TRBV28 TGTGCCTACCTGGAGAGGACTAGCGGGAACACCGGGGAGCTGTTTTTT CAYLERTSGNTGELFF
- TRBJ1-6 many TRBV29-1 TGCAGCGTCGCGGACGGCCTGAATTCACCCCTCCACTTT CSVADGLNSPLHF
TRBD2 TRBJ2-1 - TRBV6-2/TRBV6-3 TGTGCCAGCAGCCAAAGCGGCTCGGGGGGAAGTGAGCAGTTCTTC CASSQSGSGGSEQFF
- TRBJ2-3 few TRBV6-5 TGTGCCAGCAGGGGGCAAACAGATACGCAGTATTTT CASRGQTDTQYF
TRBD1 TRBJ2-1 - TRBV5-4 TGTGCCAGCAGCTTCGGTGGGAGGACAGGGCATAGCTTCTACAATGAGCAGTTCTTC CASSFGGRTGHSFYNEQFF
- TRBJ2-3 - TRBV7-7 TGTGCCATCGACCCGTTAGCAGATACGCAGTATTTT CAIDPLADTQYF